Listed below are T cell receptor beta chains from one sample, sequenced in a study of blood T cell repertoires in COVID-19. Sequenced by immunoSEQ multiplex PCR; TCRdb stores in-frame clones only, minus some. The profile shows some 100,000 clones, around nine tenths of them singletons. The sample comprised peripheral blood. The source of these receptors is a man aged 50-60 years with acute or convalescent COVID-19. Both conserved end residues are part of each CDR3. The D gene is left open where the match is weak. The listing skips clone size in some rows; elsewhere it reads once, few, many or a size class.

cdr3_length: 15
j_call: TRBJ1-2
d_call: TRBD1
clone_size: NA
v_call: TRBV19
cdr3_aa: CASSITGGTNYGYTF
cdr3_nt: TGTGCCAGTAGTATAACAGGGGGTACTAACTATGGCTACACCTTC

cdr3_length: 17
j_call: TRBJ2-2
d_call: TRBD2
clone_size: few
v_call: TRBV7-9
cdr3_aa: CASSLVAGRLETGELFF
cdr3_nt: TGTGCCAGCAGCTTGGTAGCGGGACGCCTGGAGACCGGGGAGCTGTTTTTT

cdr3_length: 14
j_call: TRBJ2-1
d_call: TRBD2
clone_size: NA
v_call: TRBV6-6
cdr3_aa: CASSSGSGRNEQFF
cdr3_nt: TGTGCCAGCAGTTCCGGGAGCGGGAGGAATGAGCAGTTCTTC

cdr3_length: 15
j_call: TRBJ2-3
d_call: TRBD1
clone_size: NA
v_call: TRBV10-3
cdr3_aa: CAISDRQGLVNTQYF
cdr3_nt: TGTGCCATCAGTGACAGACAGGGGTTGGTAAACACGCAGTATTTT

cdr3_length: 14
j_call: TRBJ1-2
d_call: NA
clone_size: once
v_call: TRBV6-5
cdr3_aa: CASSPGQGRYGYTF
cdr3_nt: TGTGCCAGCAGTCCCGGCCAGGGGCGGTATGGCTACACCTTC

cdr3_length: 13
j_call: TRBJ2-1
d_call: TRBD2
clone_size: once
v_call: TRBV6-6
cdr3_aa: CASSYSGLSEQFF
cdr3_nt: TGTGCCAGCAGTTACTCGGGACTATCGGAGCAGTTCTTC

cdr3_length: 15
j_call: TRBJ1-2
d_call: NA
clone_size: NA
v_call: TRBV7-2
cdr3_aa: CASSDFPGQIYGYTF
cdr3_nt: TGTGCCAGCAGCGATTTTCCTGGACAGATCTATGGCTACACCTTC

cdr3_length: 15
j_call: TRBJ2-3
d_call: NA
clone_size: NA
v_call: TRBV7-6
cdr3_aa: CASSLGGTAASTQYF
cdr3_nt: TGTGCCAGCAGCTTAGGCGGGACGGCGGCATCTACGCAGTATTTT

cdr3_length: 15
j_call: TRBJ2-1
d_call: TRBD2
clone_size: once
v_call: TRBV9
cdr3_aa: CASSVAGVVYNEQFF
cdr3_nt: TGTGCCAGCAGCGTTGCGGGAGTGGTCTACAATGAGCAGTTCTTC

cdr3_length: 13
j_call: TRBJ2-7
d_call: NA
clone_size: NA
v_call: TRBV7-2
cdr3_aa: CASSLVTQEGQYF
cdr3_nt: TGTGCCAGCAGCTTAGTTACCCAGGAAGGGCAGTACTTC

cdr3_length: 13
j_call: TRBJ2-1
d_call: TRBD2
clone_size: NA
v_call: TRBV5-1
cdr3_aa: CASSAGAGNEQFF
cdr3_nt: TGCGCCAGCAGCGCGGGAGCGGGCAATGAGCAGTTCTTC

cdr3_length: 16
j_call: TRBJ2-2
d_call: TRBD1
clone_size: NA
v_call: TRBV7-9
cdr3_aa: CASSDSGTDNTGELFF
cdr3_nt: TGTGCCAGCAGCGATTCCGGGACAGATAACACCGGGGAGCTGTTTTTT

cdr3_length: 16
j_call: TRBJ1-2
d_call: NA
clone_size: NA
v_call: TRBV18
cdr3_aa: CASSPVRASQGYGYTF
cdr3_nt: TGTGCCAGCTCACCAGTTCGGGCCTCCCAGGGGTATGGCTACACCTTC

cdr3_length: 16
j_call: TRBJ1-2
d_call: TRBD1
clone_size: NA
v_call: TRBV19
cdr3_aa: CASSPYSGTGGLGYTF
cdr3_nt: TGTGCCAGTAGTCCCTATTCCGGGACAGGGGGCCTTGGCTACACCTTC

cdr3_length: 18
j_call: TRBJ2-2
d_call: NA
clone_size: NA
v_call: TRBV11-2
cdr3_aa: CASSFLRNPKSNTGELFF
cdr3_nt: TGTGCCAGCAGCTTTTTGCGGAATCCGAAATCGAACACCGGGGAGCTGTTTTTT

cdr3_length: 19
j_call: TRBJ1-5
d_call: TRBD1
clone_size: NA
v_call: TRBV12-5
cdr3_aa: CASGLVTPGQGGDNQPQHF
cdr3_nt: TGTGCTAGTGGTTTGGTAACCCCTGGACAGGGGGGGGATAATCAGCCCCAGCATTTT

cdr3_length: 15
j_call: TRBJ2-3
d_call: TRBD2
clone_size: once
v_call: TRBV6-5
cdr3_aa: CASSSLAGGADTQYF
cdr3_nt: TGTGCCAGCAGTTCACTAGCGGGAGGGGCAGATACGCAGTATTTT

cdr3_length: 13
j_call: TRBJ2-3
d_call: TRBD2
clone_size: NA
v_call: TRBV12-3/TRBV12-4
cdr3_aa: CASRGLAGDTQYF
cdr3_nt: TGTGCCAGCAGGGGACTAGCGGGAGATACGCAGTATTTT

cdr3_length: 18
j_call: TRBJ2-1
d_call: TRBD2
clone_size: NA
v_call: TRBV11-2
cdr3_aa: CASRPMTSGRGRRNEQFF
cdr3_nt: TGTGCCAGCAGGCCGATGACTAGCGGGAGGGGTAGACGCAATGAGCAGTTCTTC

cdr3_length: 14
j_call: TRBJ2-5
d_call: TRBD1
clone_size: NA
v_call: TRBV2
cdr3_aa: CASIGTARQETQYF
cdr3_nt: TGTGCCAGCATTGGGACAGCGAGACAAGAGACCCAGTACTTC

cdr3_length: 11
j_call: TRBJ1-1
d_call: NA
clone_size: NA
v_call: TRBV19
cdr3_aa: CATRQVTEAFF
cdr3_nt: TGTGCCACTCGACAGGTCACTGAAGCTTTCTTT

cdr3_length: 13
j_call: TRBJ2-1
d_call: NA
clone_size: NA
v_call: TRBV6-6
cdr3_aa: CASSPRDNNEQFF
cdr3_nt: TGTGCCAGCAGTCCTAGGGACAACAATGAGCAGTTCTTC

cdr3_length: 14
j_call: TRBJ2-3
d_call: NA
clone_size: many
v_call: TRBV5-1
cdr3_aa: CASYLQGMTDTQYF
cdr3_nt: TGCGCCAGTTACTTACAGGGAATGACAGATACGCAGTATTTT

cdr3_length: 15
j_call: TRBJ1-4
d_call: NA
clone_size: NA
v_call: TRBV6-6
cdr3_aa: CASSYSGGGNEKLFF
cdr3_nt: TGTGCCAGCAGTTACTCGGGGGGGGGTAATGAAAAACTGTTTTTT

cdr3_length: 15
j_call: TRBJ2-5
d_call: TRBD2
clone_size: once
v_call: TRBV19
cdr3_aa: CASSIGLAGKAAQYF
cdr3_nt: TGTGCCAGTAGTATTGGACTAGCGGGAAAAGCAGCCCAGTACTTC

cdr3_length: 13
j_call: TRBJ1-1
d_call: NA
clone_size: NA
v_call: TRBV3-1/TRBV3-2
cdr3_aa: CASSRTENTEAFF
cdr3_nt: TGTGCCAGCAGCCGGACAGAGAACACTGAAGCTTTCTTT

cdr3_length: 16
j_call: TRBJ2-5
d_call: TRBD2
clone_size: few
v_call: TRBV6-5
cdr3_aa: CASSYSLLAGQETQYF
cdr3_nt: TGTGCCAGCAGTTACTCCCTGCTAGCGGGACAAGAGACCCAGTACTTC

cdr3_length: 12
j_call: TRBJ1-2
d_call: NA
clone_size: NA
v_call: TRBV5-4
cdr3_aa: CASSGPGIGYTF
cdr3_nt: TGTGCCAGCAGTGGGCCGGGGATTGGCTACACCTTC

cdr3_length: 14
j_call: TRBJ2-5
d_call: TRBD1
clone_size: once
v_call: TRBV5-1
cdr3_aa: CASSSGQGRETQYF
cdr3_nt: TGCGCCAGCAGCTCGGGACAGGGTCGAGAGACCCAGTACTTC